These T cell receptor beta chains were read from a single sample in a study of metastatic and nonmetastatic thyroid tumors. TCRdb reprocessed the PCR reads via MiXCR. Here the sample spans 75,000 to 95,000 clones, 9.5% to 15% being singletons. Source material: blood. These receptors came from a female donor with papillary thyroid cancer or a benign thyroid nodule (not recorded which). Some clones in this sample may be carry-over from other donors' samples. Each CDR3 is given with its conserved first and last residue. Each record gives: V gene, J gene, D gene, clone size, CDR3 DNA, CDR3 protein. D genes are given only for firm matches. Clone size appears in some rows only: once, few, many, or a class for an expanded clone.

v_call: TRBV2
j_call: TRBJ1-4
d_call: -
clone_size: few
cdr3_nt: TGTGCCAGCAGACCAGGGCGAGACGATGAAAAACTGTTTTTT
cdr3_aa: CASRPGRDDEKLFF

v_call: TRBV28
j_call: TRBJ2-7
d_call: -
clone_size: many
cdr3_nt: TGTGCCAGCAGTTTATCAACCTACGAGCAGTACTTC
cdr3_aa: CASSLSTYEQYF

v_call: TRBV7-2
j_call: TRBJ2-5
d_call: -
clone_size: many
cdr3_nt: TGTGCCAGCAGCCAATCATTGAGAGAGACCCAGTACTTC
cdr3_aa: CASSQSLRETQYF

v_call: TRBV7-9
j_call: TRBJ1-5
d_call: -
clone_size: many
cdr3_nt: TGTGCCAGCAGCTTATCCGATGGTCAGCCCCAGCATTTT
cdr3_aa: CASSLSDGQPQHF

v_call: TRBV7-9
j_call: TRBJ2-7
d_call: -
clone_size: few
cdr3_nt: TGTGCTAGCAGCCTTTCAGGCGAGCAGTACTTC
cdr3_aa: CASSLSGEQYF

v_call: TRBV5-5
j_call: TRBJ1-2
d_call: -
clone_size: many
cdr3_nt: TGTGCCAGCAGCTCGGAACCAACAGGGACCTATGGCTACACCTTC
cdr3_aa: CASSSEPTGTYGYTF

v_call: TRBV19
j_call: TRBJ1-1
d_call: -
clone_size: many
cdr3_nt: TGTGCCAGTAGTTTCCGACAGATCCATGAGGGTACTGAAGCTTTCTTT
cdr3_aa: CASSFRQIHEGTEAFF

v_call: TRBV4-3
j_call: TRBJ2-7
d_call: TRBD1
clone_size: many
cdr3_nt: TGCGCCAGCAGCCAAGGACGGGGACAGGGGTCCTACGAGCAGTACTTC
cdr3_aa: CASSQGRGQGSYEQYF

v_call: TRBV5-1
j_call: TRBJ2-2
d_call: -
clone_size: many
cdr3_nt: TGCGCCAGCAGCTTGGGGTACGGGAACACCGGGGAGCTGTTTTTT
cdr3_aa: CASSLGYGNTGELFF

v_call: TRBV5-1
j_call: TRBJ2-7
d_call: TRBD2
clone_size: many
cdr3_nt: TGCGCCAGCAGCCATCACTCCAGTGGGAGCGGGAGGGACAACGAGCAGTACTTC
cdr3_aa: CASSHHSSGSGRDNEQYF

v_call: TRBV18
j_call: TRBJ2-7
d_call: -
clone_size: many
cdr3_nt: TGTGCCAGCTCACCGTTCAACTCCTACGAGCAGTACTTC
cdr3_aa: CASSPFNSYEQYF

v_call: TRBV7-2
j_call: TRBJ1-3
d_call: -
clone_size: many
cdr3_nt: TGTGCCAGCAGCTTAGGACGGAGGGGAAACACCATATATTTT
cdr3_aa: CASSLGRRGNTIYF

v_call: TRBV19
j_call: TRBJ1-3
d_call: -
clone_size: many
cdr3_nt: TGTGCCAGTAGTCCGGGGGACGGAAACACCATATATTTT
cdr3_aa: CASSPGDGNTIYF

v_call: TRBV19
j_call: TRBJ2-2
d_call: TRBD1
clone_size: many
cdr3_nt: TGTGCCAGTAGTGCCGGGACAGGACTCTACGGGGAGCTGTTTTTT
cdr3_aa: CASSAGTGLYGELFF

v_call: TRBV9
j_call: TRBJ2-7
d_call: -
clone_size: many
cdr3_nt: TGTGCCAGCAGCGTAGAAGAATTCGGGGTCCCGGGCCTAATCGGCGAGCAGTACTTC
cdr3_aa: CASSVEEFGVPGLIGEQYF

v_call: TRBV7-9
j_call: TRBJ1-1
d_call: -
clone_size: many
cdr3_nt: TGTGCCAGCAGCTTAACAACGGAAGCTTTCTTT
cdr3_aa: CASSLTTEAFF

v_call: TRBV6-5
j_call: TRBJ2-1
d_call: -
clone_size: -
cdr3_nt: TGTGCCAGCATCCGGCCAATCCCCCGGACTATCGGGAGAAATGAGCAGTTCTTC
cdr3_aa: CASIRPIPRTIGRNEQFF

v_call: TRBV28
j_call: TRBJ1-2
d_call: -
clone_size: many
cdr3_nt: TGTGCCAGCAGCCCCGGACACGGGTCCTATGGCTACACCTTC
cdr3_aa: CASSPGHGSYGYTF

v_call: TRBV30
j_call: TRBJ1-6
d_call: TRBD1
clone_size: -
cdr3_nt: TGTGCCTGGACCCTCACAGGGGGCTACTCACCCCTCCACTTT
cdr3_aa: CAWTLTGGYSPLHF

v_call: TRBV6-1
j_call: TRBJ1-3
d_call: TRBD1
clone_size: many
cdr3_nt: TGTGCCAGCAGTTATGGACAGGGATCAGGAAACACCATATATTTT
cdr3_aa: CASSYGQGSGNTIYF

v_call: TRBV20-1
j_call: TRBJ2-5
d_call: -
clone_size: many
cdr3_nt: TGCAGTGCTAAGGAGCTCCGATGGTACCAAGAGACCCAGTACTTC
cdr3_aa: CSAKELRWYQETQYF

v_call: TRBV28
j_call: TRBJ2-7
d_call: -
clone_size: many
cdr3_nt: TGTGCCAGCGCAAGCCCACGGGGTCAGCTCTACGAGCAGTACTTC
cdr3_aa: CASASPRGQLYEQYF

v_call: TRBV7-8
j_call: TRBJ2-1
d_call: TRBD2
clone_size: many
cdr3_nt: TGTGCCAGCAGCCCAGCGGGGTTAGAGGCCTACAATGAGCAGTTCTTC
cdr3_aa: CASSPAGLEAYNEQFF

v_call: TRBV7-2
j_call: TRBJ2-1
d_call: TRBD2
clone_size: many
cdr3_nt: TGTGCCAGCAGCCTTAGCGGGAGTGCGGGGGTTGAGCAGTTCTTC
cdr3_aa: CASSLSGSAGVEQFF

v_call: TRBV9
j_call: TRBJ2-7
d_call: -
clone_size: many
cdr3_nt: TGTGCCAGCAGCCCGGGCCCCACCCACGAGCAGTACTTC
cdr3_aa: CASSPGPTHEQYF

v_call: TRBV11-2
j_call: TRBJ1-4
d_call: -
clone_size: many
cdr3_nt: TGTGCCAGCAGCTTTTCAGGGGCCGGTGAAAAACTGTTTTTT
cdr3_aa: CASSFSGAGEKLFF

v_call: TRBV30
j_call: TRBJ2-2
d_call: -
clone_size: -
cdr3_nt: TGTGCCTGGAGTAAGATGGTCTGGGAGCTGTTTTTT
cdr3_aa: CAWSKMVWELFF

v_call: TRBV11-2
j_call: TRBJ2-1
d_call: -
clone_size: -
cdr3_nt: TGTGCCAGCAGCTTAGGAGGGGCTGGGGCCAACCCCTACAATGAGCAGTTCTTC
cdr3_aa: CASSLGGAGANPYNEQFF

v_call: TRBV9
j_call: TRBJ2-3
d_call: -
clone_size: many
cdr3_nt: TGTGCCAGCAGCGTAGTGGCGGGGGCCACAGATACGCAGTATTTT
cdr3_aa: CASSVVAGATDTQYF

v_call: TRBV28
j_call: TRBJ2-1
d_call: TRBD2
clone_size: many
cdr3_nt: TGTGCCAGCAGTACTGGACTAGCGGGAGTAAAAGGCTCCTACAATGAGCAGTTCTTC
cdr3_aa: CASSTGLAGVKGSYNEQFF

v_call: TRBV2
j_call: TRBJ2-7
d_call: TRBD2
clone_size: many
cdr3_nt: TGTGCCAGCAAAAAGGGACTAGCGGGAGGAATCGAGCAGTACTTC
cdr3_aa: CASKKGLAGGIEQYF

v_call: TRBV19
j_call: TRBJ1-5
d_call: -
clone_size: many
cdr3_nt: TGTGCCAGTAGTCCACAAGAAAGGGCGAATCAGCCCCAGCATTTT
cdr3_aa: CASSPQERANQPQHF

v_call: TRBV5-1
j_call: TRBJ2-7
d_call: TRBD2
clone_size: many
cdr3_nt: TGCGCCAGCAGCTTGGGGACTAGCGGGTGGTACGAGCAGTACTTC
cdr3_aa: CASSLGTSGWYEQYF

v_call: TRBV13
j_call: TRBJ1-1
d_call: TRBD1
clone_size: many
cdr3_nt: TGTGCCAGCAGCTTAATTGGGACAGGGGGCGCGGAGGACACTGAAGCTTTCTTT
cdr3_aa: CASSLIGTGGAEDTEAFF

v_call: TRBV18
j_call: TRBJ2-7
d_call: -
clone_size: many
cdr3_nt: TGTGCCAGCTCACCACTCTCGGGGCAGGCCCCCTACGAGCAGTACTTC
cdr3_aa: CASSPLSGQAPYEQYF

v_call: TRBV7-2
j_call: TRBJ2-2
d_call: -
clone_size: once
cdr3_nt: TGTGCCAGCAGCTTAGCCAGCGCATGGTGTCCCCACACCGGGGAGCTGTTTTTT
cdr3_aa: CASSLASAWCPHTGELFF

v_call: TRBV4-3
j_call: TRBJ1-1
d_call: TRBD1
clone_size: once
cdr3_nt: TGCGCCAGCAGCCAAGTGATTGTACACAATCAGGGGGCGGCTGAAGCTTTCTTT
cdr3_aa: CASSQVIVHNQGAAEAFF

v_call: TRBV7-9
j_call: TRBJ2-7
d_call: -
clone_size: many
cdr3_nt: TGTGCCAGCAGCTCAACCAGGGGTCCCCACGAGCAGTACTTC
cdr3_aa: CASSSTRGPHEQYF

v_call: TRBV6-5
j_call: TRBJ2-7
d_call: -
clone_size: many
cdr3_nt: TGTGCCAGCAGTTACTCGATTCCCAGCTCCTACGAGCAGTACTTC
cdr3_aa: CASSYSIPSSYEQYF

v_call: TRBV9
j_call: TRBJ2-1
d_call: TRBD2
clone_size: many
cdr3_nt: TGTGCCAGCAGCCAACTACTAGCGGGAGTGTCTGAGCAGTTCTTC
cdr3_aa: CASSQLLAGVSEQFF

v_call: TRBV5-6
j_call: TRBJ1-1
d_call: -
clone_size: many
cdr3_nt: TGTGCCAGCAGCTTGGGGGGCCGGAACACTGAAGCTTTCTTT
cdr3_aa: CASSLGGRNTEAFF

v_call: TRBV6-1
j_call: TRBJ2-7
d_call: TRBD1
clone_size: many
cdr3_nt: TGTGCCAGCAGCCCTGGATCCTTCCGGGACAGGCCCTACGAGCAGTACTTC
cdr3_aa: CASSPGSFRDRPYEQYF

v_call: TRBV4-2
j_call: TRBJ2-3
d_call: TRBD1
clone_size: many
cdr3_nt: TGTGCCAGCAGCCAAGATGGGACAGGGGGCAGGACAGATACGCAGTATTTT
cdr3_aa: CASSQDGTGGRTDTQYF

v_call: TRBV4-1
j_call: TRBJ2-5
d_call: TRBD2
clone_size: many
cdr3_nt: TGCGCCAGCAGCCAAGACCCGACTAGCGGGAGGGCCGGTGAAGAGACCCAGTACTTC
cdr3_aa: CASSQDPTSGRAGEETQYF

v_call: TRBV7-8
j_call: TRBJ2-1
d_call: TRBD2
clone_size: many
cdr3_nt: TGTGCCAGCAGCTCGGCCACTAGCGGGAGTTCGGGTGAGCAGTTCTTC
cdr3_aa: CASSSATSGSSGEQFF

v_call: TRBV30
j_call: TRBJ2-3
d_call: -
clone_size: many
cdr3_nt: TGTGCCTGGGCCGGGACCCGGGGAGATACGCAGTATTTT
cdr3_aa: CAWAGTRGDTQYF